This entry features one T cell receptor (beta chain) sequence. The antigen remains undetermined. This entry comes from a study of T cells in localized non-small cell lung cancer. General study findings and limits: In uninvolved adjacent lung, T cell clonality reached its highest value, exceeding tumor. Adjacent lung held a median approximately 57 of the top 100 tumor clones.

V was trimmed by 6 bases and J by 7 bases, leaving 16 bases between them. CDR3 length: 14 amino acids. The V gene's germline CDR1 is MDHEN and CDR2 SYDVKM. Only in-frame clones appear in the TCRdb table, and some are missing; sequencing was by immunoSEQ multiplex PCR. The sample has about 36,000 clones; roughly 89% are singletons. This receptor was obtained from a woman aged 40-69 years with stage I lung adenocarcinoma. Sequencing was performed on peripheral blood, taken before any cancer treatment. This chain uses TRBV28 with TRBJ1-3; no reliable D call. The CDR3 sequence is CASSRGGLGNTIYF. Here the CDR3 DNA reads TGTGCCAGCAGCCGTGGCGGGCTCGGGAACACCATATATTTT.